The rows below give T cell receptor beta chains drawn from one sample of a study of a mutant IDH1 vaccine in newly diagnosed glioma. These receptors are not linked to any known antigen. Using immunoSEQ multiplex PCR, the repertoire was profiled, and TCRdb retains in-frame clones only, with some absent. The data show about 58,000 clones, 84% seen once. Sequencing was performed on PBMCs, taken from a glioma patient whose treatment included an IDH1 peptide vaccine. These receptors all stem from a woman in her forties or fifties with glioma. The conserved cysteine and the conserved F or W are not part of the CDR3 here. The order of the fields is V gene, CDR3 length, J gene, CDR3 protein.

TRBV7-4	16	TRBJ1-4	ASSQEGGAGATNEKLF
TRBV29-1	12	TRBJ2-1	SYRRMLSDNEQF
TRBV16	13	TRBJ1-2	ASSPSGLAGLGYT
TRBV5-4	13	TRBJ1-3	ASSPGLGSGNTIY
TRBV19	13	TRBJ2-5	ASSAETGYQETQY
TRBV9	12	TRBJ1-5	ASSPRGGNQPQH
TRBV9	12	TRBJ2-7	ASSVWASTYEQY
TRBV7-2	13	TRBJ2-3	ASSWDRDSTDTQY
TRBV4-2	11	TRBJ1-2	ASSQGLTGGYT
TRBV30	11	TRBJ1-6	AWRGQGNSPLH
TRBV19	12	TRBJ2-1	ASNHRDTYNEQF
TRBV6-5	13	TRBJ1-6	ASSYDRSYNSPLH
TRBV10-3	11	TRBJ2-2	AILPKNTGELF
TRBV4-2	14	TRBJ2-3	ASSQELADLTDTQY
TRBV11-2	11	TRBJ1-1	ASSLFENTEAF
TRBV7-9	12	TRBJ2-7	ASSFDRVLNEQY
TRBV25-1	11	TRBJ1-2	ASSDRAFIGYT
TRBV18	13	TRBJ1-6	ASSPEGRNNSPLH
TRBV6-1	10	TRBJ1-1	ASLRDTGVAF
TRBV4-1	14	TRBJ1-5	ASSQEAYEWNQPQH
TRBV5-1	12	TRBJ2-2	ASSRTGGNGELF
TRBV27	11	TRBJ1-2	ASSFKGPGGYT
TRBV7-2	12	TRBJ2-7	ASSPTSGPYEQY
TRBV4-1	12	TRBJ1-5	ARPGQGDQQPQH
TRBV21-1	11	TRBJ1-6	ASSKAVYSPLH
TRBV18	13	TRBJ2-5	ASSPPMFQEETQY
TRBV5-4	10	TRBJ1-1	ASSAWGTEAF
TRBV19	12	TRBJ1-3	ASSTHQLGNTIY
TRBV10-3	11	TRBJ2-7	AIRASGAYEQY
TRBV6-1	11	TRBJ1-1	ASSPTANTEAF
TRBV6-6	10	TRBJ1-4	ASRGANEKLF
TRBV18	11	TRBJ2-7	ASSPPGAYEQY
TRBV5-5	10	TRBJ1-1	ASTSGARKAF
TRBV7-9	14	TRBJ1-3	ASRYGQGPSGNTIY
TRBV15	11	TRBJ1-5	ATSSIPDQPQH
TRBV2	12	TRBJ1-4	ASSLRGANEKLF
TRBV28	12	TRBJ1-4	ASSFVPGAEKLF
TRBV5-1	13	TRBJ1-2	ASSLLAGGDYGYT